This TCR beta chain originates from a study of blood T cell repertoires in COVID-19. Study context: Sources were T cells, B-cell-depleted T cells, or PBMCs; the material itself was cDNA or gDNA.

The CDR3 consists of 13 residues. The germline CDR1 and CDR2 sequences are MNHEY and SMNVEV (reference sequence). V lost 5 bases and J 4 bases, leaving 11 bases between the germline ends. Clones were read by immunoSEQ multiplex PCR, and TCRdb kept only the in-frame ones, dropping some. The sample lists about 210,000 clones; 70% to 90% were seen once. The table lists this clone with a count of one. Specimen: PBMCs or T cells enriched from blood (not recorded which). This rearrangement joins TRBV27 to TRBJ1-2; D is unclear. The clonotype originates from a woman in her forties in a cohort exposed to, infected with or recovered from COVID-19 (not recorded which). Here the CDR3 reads CASSLTAAYGYTF. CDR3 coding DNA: TGTGCCAGCAGTCTCACAGCGGCCTATGGCTACACCTTC.